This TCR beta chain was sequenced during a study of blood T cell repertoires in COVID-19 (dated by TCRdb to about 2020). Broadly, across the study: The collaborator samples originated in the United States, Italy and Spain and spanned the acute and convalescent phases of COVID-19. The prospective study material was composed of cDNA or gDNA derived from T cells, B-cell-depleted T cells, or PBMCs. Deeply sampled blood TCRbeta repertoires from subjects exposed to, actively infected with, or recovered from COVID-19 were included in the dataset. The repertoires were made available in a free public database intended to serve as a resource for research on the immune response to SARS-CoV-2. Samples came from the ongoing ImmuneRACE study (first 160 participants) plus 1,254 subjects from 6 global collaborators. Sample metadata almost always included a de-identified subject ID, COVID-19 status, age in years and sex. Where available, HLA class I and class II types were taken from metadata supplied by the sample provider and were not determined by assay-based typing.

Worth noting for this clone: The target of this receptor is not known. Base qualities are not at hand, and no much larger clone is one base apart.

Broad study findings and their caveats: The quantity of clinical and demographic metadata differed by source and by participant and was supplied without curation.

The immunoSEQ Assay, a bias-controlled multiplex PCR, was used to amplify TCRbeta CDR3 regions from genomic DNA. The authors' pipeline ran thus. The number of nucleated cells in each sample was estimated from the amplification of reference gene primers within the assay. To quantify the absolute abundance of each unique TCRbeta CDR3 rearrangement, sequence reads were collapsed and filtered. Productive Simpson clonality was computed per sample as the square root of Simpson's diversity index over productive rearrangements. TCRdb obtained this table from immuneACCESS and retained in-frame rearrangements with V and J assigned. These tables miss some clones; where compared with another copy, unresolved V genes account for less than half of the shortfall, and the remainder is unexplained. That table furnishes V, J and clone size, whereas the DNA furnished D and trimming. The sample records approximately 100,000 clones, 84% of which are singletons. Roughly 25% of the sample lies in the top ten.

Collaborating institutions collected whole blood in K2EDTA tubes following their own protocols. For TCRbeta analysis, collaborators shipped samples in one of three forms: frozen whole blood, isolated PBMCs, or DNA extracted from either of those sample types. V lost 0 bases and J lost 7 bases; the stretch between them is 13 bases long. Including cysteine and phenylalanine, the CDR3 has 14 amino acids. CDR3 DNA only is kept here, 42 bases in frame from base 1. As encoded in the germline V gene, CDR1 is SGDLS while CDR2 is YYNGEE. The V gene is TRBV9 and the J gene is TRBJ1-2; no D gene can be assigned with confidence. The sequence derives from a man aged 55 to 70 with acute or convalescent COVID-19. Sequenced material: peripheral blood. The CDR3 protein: CASSVDQAWRGYTF. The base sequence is TGTGCCAGCAGCGTAGATCAGGCCTGGCGTGGCTACACCTTC.